This TCR beta chain was captured by sequencing in a study of blood T cells in healthy people across ages. Roughly 10 milliliters of peripheral blood were drawn from each donor into EDTA-treated tubes. The authors isolated at least 7 million PBMCs per sample. For the second PCR, which ran for about 7 to 12 cycles, a sample-barcoded 5' primer and a J-beta primer mix were used. Every cDNA molecule bore a tag from a template-switch adaptor containing 12 random nucleotides. Researchers report that each sample yielded at least 3 million CDR3-containing paired-end reads. TCRdb passed the 5' RACE reads through MiXCR, listing each CDR3 protein once. The sample holds approximately 1.5 million distinct CDR3 sequences, around 35% seen once. What was sequenced was blood. The origin of this receptor is a woman aged 25 to 39 in good health.

CDR3 DNA: TGTGCCAGCAGCCTTAAAGGGGACCAAGACATCTATGGCTACACCTTC. It encodes CASSLKGDQDIYGYTF. V gene TRBV3-1 combines with J gene TRBJ1-2; D possibly corresponds to TRBD1 (5 bases). The germline V gene encodes CDR1 LGHDT and CDR2 YNNKEL (reference sequence). The CDR3 sequence is 16 residues long. V lost 4 bases and J lost 4, with 19 bases in between.